A single sample gave rise to the 19 T cell receptor beta chains below, sequenced in a study of cytomegalovirus exposure and HLA in healthy donors. Researchers ran the PCR with 60 Vbeta and 13 Jbeta primers. Measured with immunoSEQ multiplex PCR; TCRdb has only the in-frame clones, and not every one. This table has roughly 150,000 clones, 80% appearing once. The specimen was PBMCs. These receptors came from a male donor in good health and CMV-seronegative.

This sequence joins TRBV29-1 and TRBJ1-4; a weak D match, TRBD1 (5 bases). Germline V CDR1 and CDR2: SQVTM, ANQGSEA. The CDR3 totals 13 residues. Trimming shortened V by 6 bases and J by 8 bases, and 16 bases separated the two germline ends. The CDR3: CSVKLGPGEKLFF. DNA of the CDR3: TGCAGCGTGAAACTGGGGCCCGGGGAAAAACTGTTTTTT. Drawing the rest from reference TRBV29-1 and TRBJ1-4, the complete variable domain is SAVISQKPSRDICQRGTSLTIQCQVDSQVTMMFWYRQQPGQSLTLIATANQGSEATYESGFVIDKFPISRPNLTFSTLTVSNMSPEDSSIYLCSVKLGPGEKLFFGSGTQLSVL.

V gene TRBV15 combines with J gene TRBJ2-5; 8 bases are a match to TRBD1. The CDR3 has 13 residues. V was clipped by 1 base and J by 5 bases; unmatched bases: 0. Per germline, CDR1 LNHNV and CDR2 YYDKDF (reference sequence). The CDR3 is CATSRGTGETQYF. In DNA, the CDR3 is TGTGCCACCAGCAGAGGGACAGGGGAGACCCAGTACTTC. Full variable domain (rest looked up from reference TRBV15 and TRBJ2-5): DAMVIQNPRYQVTQFGKPVTLSCSQTLNHNVMYWYQQKSSQAPKLLFHYYDKDFNNEADTPDNFQSRRPNTSFCFLDIRSPGLGDTAMYLCATSRGTGETQYFGPGTRLLVL.

J is TRBJ1-1 and V is TRBV19; no clear D gene. The CDR3 loop spans 13 amino acids. With 2 bases removed from V and 11 bases from J, the gap between germline ends came to 15 bases. From germline, CDR1 is LNHDA and CDR2 SQIVND (reference sequence). The CDR3 DNA follows: TGTGCCAGTAGTATACCACCCGGGGTGGTCGCTTTCTTT. It specifies CASSIPPGVVAFF.

The genes are TRBV6-1 and TRBJ2-7; D possibly corresponds to TRBD1 (6 bases). Germline V lookup: CDR1 MNHNS, CDR2 SASEGT. CDR3 length equals 14 residues. The V gene lost 6 bases and the J gene lost 2 bases, with 14 bases spanning the gap. In nucleotides, the CDR3 is TGTGCCAGCAGCGACAGGAGACATACCTACGAGCAGTACTTC. This sequence encodes CASSDRRHTYEQYF.

The chain links TRBV2 to TRBJ1-5; possibly TRBD1 for D (5 bases). Trimming took off 4 bases at V and 9 bases at J, with 13 bases between the two ends. Germline V gives CDR1 SNHLY, CDR2 FYNNEI. The CDR3 extends over 13 amino acids. The CDR3 nucleotides are TGTGCCAGCAGTGCTGGTGTTCAGGGGCCCCAGCATTTT. Translated: CASSAGVQGPQHF.

The rearrangement links TRBV12-2 to TRBJ2-5; TRBD1 is the table's D call, not checked against the DNA. TRBV12-2 is reported as a pseudogene. This CDR3 is built from 15 residues. The CDR3 region has the DNA TGTGCAAGTCGCGTAGCCGGACAGAACCAAGAGACCCAGTACTTC. This sequence encodes CASRVAGQNQETQYF.

This clone was seen a few times. V is TRBV6-5 and J is TRBJ1-4; D possibly corresponds to TRBD1 (6 bases). V was clipped by 6 bases and J by 6 bases, with 17 bases between them. This CDR3 has 15 residues. Germline lookup yields CDR1 MNHEY and CDR2 SVGAGI. This CDR3 reads CASRRGGGGHEKLFF. In nucleotides, the CDR3 is TGTGCCAGCAGGCGGGGAGGGGGGGGCCATGAAAAACTGTTTTTT.

The chain has TRBV10-2 and TRBJ2-2; 8 nucleotides align to TRBD1. This CDR3 region has 15 residues. Per the germline V gene, CDR1 is WSHSY and CDR2 is SAAADI. Trimming took 4 bases from V and 1 from J; bases not matched to a gene: 2. In nucleotides, the CDR3 is TGCGCCAGCAGTGCAGGACAGGGGAACACCGGGGAGCTGTTTTTT. Its protein is CASSAGQGNTGELFF.

This clone was observed a few times. The CDR3 sequence: CASSLARSPGQRNTEAFF. In DNA form, the CDR3 reads TGCGCCAGCAGCTTGGCCCGATCCCCGGGACAACGGAACACTGAAGCTTTCTTT. The chain links TRBV5-1 to TRBJ1-1; tentative D call: TRBD1 (6 bases). The CDR3 covers 18 residues. Germline V lookup: CDR1 SGHRS, CDR2 YFSETQ. Trimming removed 0 bases from V and 1 base from J, with 19 bases in between.

In its sample, this clone was seen once. Other DNA sequences in the same sample also yield this CDR3. V is TRBV6-5 and J is TRBJ1-2; 7 positions agree with TRBD1. The CDR3 consists of 13 residues. Trimming at V came to 4 bases and at J to 2 bases, leaving 1 base not matched to a gene. The V gene's germline CDR1 is MNHEY and CDR2 SVGAGI. The CDR3 DNA reads TGTGCCAGCAGTTCGGGACAGAACTATGGCTACACCTTC. This codes for CASSSGQNYGYTF.

The chain combines TRBV5-1 with TRBJ1-1; D ambiguous. The CDR3 runs 13 residues. CDR1 is SGHRS, CDR2 YFSETQ, per germline. V was clipped by 0 bases and J by 4 bases, with 7 bases between them. CDR3 sequence: CASSLVPGTEAFF. The CDR3 DNA follows: TGCGCCAGCAGCTTGGTGCCGGGCACTGAAGCTTTCTTT.

This clone was found once. V is TRBV7-9 and J is TRBJ1-1; D perhaps matches TRBD1 (6 bases). The CDR3 contains 15 residues. V was shortened by 6 bases and J by 0 bases, with 14 bases between the two germline ends. Germline values: CDR1 SEHNR, CDR2 FQNEAQ (reference sequence). For the CDR3, the DNA is TGTGCCAGCAGACGGGACAAGGGATTGAACACTGAAGCTTTCTTT. It specifies CASRRDKGLNTEAFF.

The sample holds a few counts of this clone. The chain is built from TRBV30 and TRBJ1-5; TRBD1 aligns across 7 bases. The V gene's germline CDR1 is GTSNPN and CDR2 SVGIG (reference sequence). Trimming removed 2 bases from V and 5 bases from J; junction bases left unmatched: 3. There are 13 residues in the CDR3. The CDR3: CAWSLQGDQPQHF. The CDR3, as DNA: TGTGCCTGGAGTCTGCAGGGGGATCAGCCCCAGCATTTT.

This clone has only one observation. The chain links TRBV2 to TRBJ2-3; 8 nucleotides line up with TRBD2. This CDR3 has 13 amino acids. The V segment lost 7 bases and the J segment 5 bases; nucleotides outside the gene matches: 5. The germline CDR1 and CDR2 sequences are SNHLY and FYNNEI. DNA of the CDR3: TGTGCCAGCAAAGCGGGGGAACTAGATACGCAGTATTTT. This gives the protein CASKAGELDTQYF.

The rearrangement uses TRBV14 and TRBJ2-7; 9 bases are shared with TRBD1. Looked up from germline, CDR1 is SGHDN and CDR2 is FVKESK. After removal of 6 bases from V and 0 bases from J, the junction contained 15 bases not matched to a gene. The CDR3 is 18 residues long. The CDR3 loop reads CASRRDRGQGVISYEQYF. CDR3 DNA sequence: TGTGCCAGCAGGCGCGATCGGGGACAGGGTGTTATCTCCTACGAGCAGTACTTC.

CDR3 coding DNA: TGTGCCAGCAGCCCCGTGGCGGGGGGTACAGAGACCCAGTACTTC. The encoded protein is CASSPVAGGTETQYF. The rearrangement joins TRBV5-4 to TRBJ2-5; 8 bases are shared with TRBD2. In germline, CDR1 is SGHNT, CDR2 YYREEE (reference sequence). The CDR3 totals 15 residues. The J segment lost 4 bases and the V segment lost 4 bases, leaving 9 bases of the junction unmatched. Full variable domain (missing parts from reference TRBV5-4 and TRBJ2-5): ETGVTQSPTHLIKTRGQQVTLRCSSQSGHNTVSWYQQALGQGPQFIFQYYREEENGRGNFPPRFSGLQFPNYSSELNVNALELDDSALYLCASSPVAGGTETQYFGPGTRLLVL.

For this clone: Other nucleotide sequences from this sample produce the same CDR3. The V and J genes are TRBV7-9 and TRBJ1-6; 7 bases agree with TRBD1. Looked up from germline, CDR1 is SEHNR and CDR2 is FQNEAQ (reference sequence). This CDR3 has 15 residues. The V and J ends lost 1 base and 6 bases, in that order; junction bases with no gene match: 3. CDR3: CASSLGDRANSPLHF. In nucleotides, the CDR3 is TGTGCCAGCAGCTTAGGAGACAGGGCTAATTCACCCCTCCACTTT.

The chain links TRBV5-1 to TRBJ1-2; 10 bases fit TRBD1. Germline CDR1 is SGHRS and CDR2 is YFSETQ. The CDR3 sequence is 18 residues long. V shed 1 base, J shed 3 bases, and the junction held 12 bases outside the gene matches. The CDR3 DNA reads TGCGCCAGCAGCTTGACCCCTCCGACAGGGGGCCAGGACTATGGCTACACCTTC. Encoded protein: CASSLTPPTGGQDYGYTF.

This clone was seen a few times. This chain uses TRBV7-2 with TRBJ1-5; no firm D call. Germline V gene lookup returns CDR1 SGHTA and CDR2 FQGNSA. CDR3 length equals 14 residues. Trimming cost V 8 bases and J 7 bases, with 18 bases left between them. CDR3 bases: TGTGCCAGCTCTCGGGCGGGATTGGAACAGCCCCAGCATTTT. Translation gives CASSRAGLEQPQHF.